This TCR beta chain was captured in a study of OX40 agonist ivuxolimab in advanced cancers. Study-wide findings and caveats: Clonal expansion among partial responders at 0.1-3.0 mg/kg ranked near the lowest. Clonal expansion by week 6 occurred in CD4+ and CD8+ blood T cells (at 0.1 to 3.0 mg/kg).

As for this clone: Its antigen is currently unknown.

V shed 4 bases and J 6 bases; nucleotides not matched to a gene: 12. Germline V gene lookup returns CDR1 SQVTM and CDR2 ANQGSEA. This CDR3 comprises 15 residues. Measured with immunoSEQ multiplex PCR; TCRdb has only the in-frame clones, and not every one. The repertoire holds some 58,000 clones, with around 85% as singletons. The gene calls are TRBV29-1 and TRBJ2-1, with TRBD1 identical over 7 bases. The sequencing used CD4+ or CD8+ T cells sorted from blood, collected in a trial of the OX40 agonist ivuxolimab. This TCR came from an adult with an advanced solid tumor such as melanoma, head and neck, liver or kidney cancer. In DNA form, the CDR3 reads TGCAGCGTTGGTCAGTGGAGACAGGGATTCAATGAGCAGTTCTTC. Translating it yields CSVGQWRQGFNEQFF.